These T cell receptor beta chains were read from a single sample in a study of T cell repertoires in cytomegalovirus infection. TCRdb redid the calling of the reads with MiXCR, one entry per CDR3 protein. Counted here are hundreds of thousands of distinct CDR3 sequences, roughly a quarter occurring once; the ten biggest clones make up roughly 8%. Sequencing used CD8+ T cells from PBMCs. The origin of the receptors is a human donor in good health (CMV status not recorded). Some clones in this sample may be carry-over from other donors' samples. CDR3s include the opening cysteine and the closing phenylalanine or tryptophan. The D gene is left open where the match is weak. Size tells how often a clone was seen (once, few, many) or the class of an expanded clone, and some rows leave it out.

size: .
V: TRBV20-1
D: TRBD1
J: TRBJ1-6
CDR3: CSAIGQVTNSPLHF
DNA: TGCAGTGCCATTGGACAGGTTACCAATTCACCCCTCCACTTT

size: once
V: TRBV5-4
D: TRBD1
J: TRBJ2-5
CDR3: CASSSDDRVQETQYF
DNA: TGTGCCAGCAGCTCCGACGACAGGGTCCAAGAGACCCAGTACTTC

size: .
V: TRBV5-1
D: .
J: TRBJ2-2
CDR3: CATPIGGELFF
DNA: TGCGCCACCCCGATCGGCGGGGAGCTGTTTTTT

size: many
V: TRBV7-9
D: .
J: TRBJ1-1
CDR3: CASSLGGHTEAFF
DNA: TGTGCCAGCAGCTTGGGGGGACACACTGAAGCTTTCTTT

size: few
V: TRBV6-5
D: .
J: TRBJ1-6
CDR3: CASSYGGSSPLHF
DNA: TGTGCCAGCAGTTACGGGGGGAGTTCACCCCTCCACTTT

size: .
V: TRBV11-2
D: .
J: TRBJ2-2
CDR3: CASSLGGAIGELFF
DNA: TGTGCCAGCAGCTTAGGGGGGGCAATCGGGGAGCTGTTTTTT

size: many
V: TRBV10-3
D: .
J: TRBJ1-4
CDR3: CAISEDTSNEKLFF
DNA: TGTGCCATCAGTGAGGACACGAGTAATGAAAAACTGTTTTTT

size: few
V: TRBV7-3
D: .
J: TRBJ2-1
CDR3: CASRPQGNLDNEQFF
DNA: TGTGCCAGCAGACCCCAGGGAAACCTAGACAATGAGCAGTTCTTC

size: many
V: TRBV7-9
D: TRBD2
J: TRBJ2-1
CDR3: CASSQGRGGHNEQFF
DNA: TGTGCCAGCAGCCAGGGGCGGGGGGGTCACAATGAGCAGTTCTTC

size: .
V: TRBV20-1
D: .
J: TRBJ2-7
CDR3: CSALNRETDYEQYF
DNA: TGCAGTGCTCTGAACAGGGAAACTGACTACGAGCAGTACTTC

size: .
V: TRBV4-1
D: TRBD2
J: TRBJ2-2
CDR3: CASSSRREGTGELFF
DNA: TGCGCCAGCAGCTCCCGCAGGGAGGGTACCGGGGAGCTGTTTTTT

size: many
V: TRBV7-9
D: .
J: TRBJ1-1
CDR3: CASSPPLGNTEAFF
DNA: TGTGCCAGCAGCCCCCCGTTGGGAAACACTGAAGCTTTCTTT

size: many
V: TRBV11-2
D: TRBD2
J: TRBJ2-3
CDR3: CASSPGLAGFTDTQYF
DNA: TGTGCCAGCAGCCCGGGGCTAGCGGGATTCACAGATACGCAGTATTTT

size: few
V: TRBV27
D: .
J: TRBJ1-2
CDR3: CASSFGPSYGYTF
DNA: TGTGCCAGCAGTTTTGGACCGTCCTATGGCTACACCTTC

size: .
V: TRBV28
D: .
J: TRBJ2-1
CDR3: CASGTMGQFF
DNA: TGTGCCAGCGGTACGATGGGGCAGTTCTTC

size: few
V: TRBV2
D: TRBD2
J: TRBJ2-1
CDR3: CASISLAGMGGNEQFF
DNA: TGTGCCAGCATATCTCTAGCGGGGATGGGAGGCAATGAGCAGTTCTTC

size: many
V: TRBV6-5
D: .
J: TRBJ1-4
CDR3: CASSYRDGSTNEKLFF
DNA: TGTGCCAGCAGTTACCGGGACGGATCAACTAATGAAAAACTGTTTTTT

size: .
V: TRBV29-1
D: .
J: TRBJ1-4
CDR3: CSVWNEKLFF
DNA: TGCAGCGTTTGGAATGAAAAACTGTTTTTT

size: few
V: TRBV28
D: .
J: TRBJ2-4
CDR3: CASSGRSAKNIQYF
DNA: TGTGCCAGCAGCGGGCGGTCGGCCAAAAACATTCAGTACTTC

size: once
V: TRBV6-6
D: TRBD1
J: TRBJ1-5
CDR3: CASRDRAEPQHF
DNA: TGTGCCAGCAGAGACAGGGCGGAGCCCCAGCATTTT

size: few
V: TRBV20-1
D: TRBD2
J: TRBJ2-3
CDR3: CSARDSAGGHTQYF
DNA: TGCAGTGCTAGAGATTCGGCGGGGGGCCATACGCAGTATTTT

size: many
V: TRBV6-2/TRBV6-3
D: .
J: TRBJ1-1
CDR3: CASSRQRSEAFF
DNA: TGTGCCAGCAGTCGACAGAGATCTGAAGCTTTCTTT

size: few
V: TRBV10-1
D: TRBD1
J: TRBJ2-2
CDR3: CASREGTGVAGELFF
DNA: TGCGCCAGCAGAGAAGGGACAGGGGTCGCCGGGGAGCTGTTTTTT

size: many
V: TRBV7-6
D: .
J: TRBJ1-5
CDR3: CASSPDGDQPQHF
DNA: TGTGCCAGCAGCCCTGACGGAGATCAGCCCCAGCATTTT

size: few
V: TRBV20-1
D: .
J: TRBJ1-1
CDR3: CSARDRAALLNTEAFF
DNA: TGCAGTGCTAGAGATCGGGCTGCTCTTTTGAACACTGAAGCTTTCTTT

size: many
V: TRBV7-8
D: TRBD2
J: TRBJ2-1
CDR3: CASIRGDYNEQFF
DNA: TGTGCCAGCATACGGGGGGATTACAATGAGCAGTTCTTC

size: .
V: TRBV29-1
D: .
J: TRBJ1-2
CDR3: CSVLSPTWAF
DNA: TGCAGCGTTCTGTCCCCCACTTGGGCCTTC

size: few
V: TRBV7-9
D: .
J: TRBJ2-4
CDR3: CVSSLGADKTFQYF
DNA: TGTGTCAGCAGCTTGGGGGCGGATAAAACATTTCAGTACTTC

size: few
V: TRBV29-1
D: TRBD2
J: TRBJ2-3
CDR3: CSVEGETSGGDTDTQYF
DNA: TGCAGCGTTGAAGGGGAGACTAGCGGGGGAGACACAGATACGCAGTATTTT

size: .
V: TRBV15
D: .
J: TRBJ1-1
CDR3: CATSRDWSRRLMNTEAFF
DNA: TGTGCCACCAGCAGAGATTGGAGTCGGAGACTAATGAACACTGAAGCTTTCTTT

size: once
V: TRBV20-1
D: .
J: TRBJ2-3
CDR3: CSATGGGRSTDTQYF
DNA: TGCAGTGCTACTGGGGGCGGGCGATCTACAGATACGCAGTATTTT

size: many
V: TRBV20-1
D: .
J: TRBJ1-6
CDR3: CSARDLDSERLNSPLHF
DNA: TGCAGTGCTAGAGATCTGGACTCCGAAAGGTTAAATTCACCCCTCCACTTT

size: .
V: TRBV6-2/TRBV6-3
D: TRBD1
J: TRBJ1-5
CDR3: CASSYSEIQDRINQPQHF
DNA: TGTGCCAGCAGTTACTCGGAAATCCAGGACAGGATAAATCAGCCCCAGCATTTT

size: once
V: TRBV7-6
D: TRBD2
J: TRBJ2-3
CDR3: CASSQTGGGGIGTDTQYF
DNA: TGTGCCAGCAGCCAAACGGGGGGGGGGGGAATCGGCACAGATACGCAGTATTTT

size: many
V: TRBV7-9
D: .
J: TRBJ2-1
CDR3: CASSTERAGPRREQFF
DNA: TGTGCCAGCAGCACCGAGCGGGCAGGGCCGCGGAGGGAGCAGTTCTTC

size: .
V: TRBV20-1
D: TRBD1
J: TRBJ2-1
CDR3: CSAVTGASHYNEQFF
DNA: TGCAGTGCTGTGACAGGGGCGAGCCACTACAATGAGCAGTTCTTC

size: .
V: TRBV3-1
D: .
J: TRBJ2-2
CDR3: CASSQVMGWTNTGELFF
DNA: TGTGCCAGCAGCCAAGTGATGGGTTGGACGAACACCGGGGAGCTGTTTTTT

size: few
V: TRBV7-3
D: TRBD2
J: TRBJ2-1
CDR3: CASSLITSGGAGYNEQFF
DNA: TGTGCCAGCAGCTTAATTACTAGCGGGGGGGCCGGATACAATGAGCAGTTCTTC

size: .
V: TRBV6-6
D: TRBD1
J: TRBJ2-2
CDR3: CATLRTGNTGELFF
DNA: TGTGCAACTCTCCGGACAGGGAACACCGGGGAGCTGTTTTTT

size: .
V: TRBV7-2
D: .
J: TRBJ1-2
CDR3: CASSLDRLQGLSYGYTF
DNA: TGTGCCAGCAGCTTAGACCGCCTTCAGGGTCTTAGCTATGGCTACACCTTC

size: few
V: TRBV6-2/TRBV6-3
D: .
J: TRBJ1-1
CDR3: CASSYFQGNTEAFF
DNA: TGTGCCAGCAGTTACTTTCAGGGGAACACTGAAGCTTTCTTT

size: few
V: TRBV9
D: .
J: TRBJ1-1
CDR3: CASSVGGVNTEAFF
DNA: TGTGCCAGCAGCGTAGGCGGAGTTAACACTGAAGCTTTCTTT

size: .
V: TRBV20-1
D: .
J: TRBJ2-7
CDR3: CSASGGLSYEQYF
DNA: TGCAGTGCTAGCGGGGGTCTCTCCTACGAGCAGTACTTC

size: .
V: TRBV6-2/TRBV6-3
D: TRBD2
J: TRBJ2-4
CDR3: CASRAGTSGGDIQYF
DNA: TGTGCCAGCAGGGCCGGGACTAGCGGGGGGGACATTCAGTACTTC

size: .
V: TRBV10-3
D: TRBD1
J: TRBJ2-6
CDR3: CAISEFHRDRVVSGANVLTF
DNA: TGTGCCATCAGTGAGTTTCACAGGGACAGGGTGGTCTCTGGGGCCAACGTCCTGACTTTC

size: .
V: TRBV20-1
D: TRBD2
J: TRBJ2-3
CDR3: CSARGDQLAGGEADTQYF
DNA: TGCAGTGCTAGAGGGGACCAACTAGCGGGGGGCGAAGCAGATACGCAGTATTTT

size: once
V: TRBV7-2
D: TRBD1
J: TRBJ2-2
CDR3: CASSPWTGGEGGELFF
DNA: TGTGCCAGCAGCCCCTGGACAGGGGGAGAAGGCGGGGAGCTGTTTTTT

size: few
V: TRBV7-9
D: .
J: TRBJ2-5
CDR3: CASSAGTADGTQYF
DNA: TGTGCCAGCAGCGCCGGGACTGCCGACGGGACCCAGTACTTC

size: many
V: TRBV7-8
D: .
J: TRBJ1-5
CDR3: CASSLAVSNQPQHF
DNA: TGTGCCAGCAGCTTAGCGGTCAGCAATCAGCCCCAGCATTTT

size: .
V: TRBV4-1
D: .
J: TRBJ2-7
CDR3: CASSQVGGWNEQYF
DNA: TGCGCCAGCAGCCAAGTCGGGGGCTGGAACGAGCAGTACTTC

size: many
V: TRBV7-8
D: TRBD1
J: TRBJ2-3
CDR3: CASSLVQGADTQYF
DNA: TGTGCCAGCAGCTTAGTTCAGGGGGCAGATACGCAGTATTTT

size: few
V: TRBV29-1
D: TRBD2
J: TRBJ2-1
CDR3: CSVVLAGEGNEQFF
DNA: TGCAGCGTTGTACTAGCGGGCGAAGGGAATGAGCAGTTCTTC

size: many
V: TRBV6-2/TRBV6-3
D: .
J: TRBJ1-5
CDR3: CASSNWADGRINQPQHF
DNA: TGTGCCAGCAGTAACTGGGCTGACGGACGAATCAATCAGCCCCAGCATTTT

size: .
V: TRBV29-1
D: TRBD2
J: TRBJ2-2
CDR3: CSVPGRAGGHTGELFF
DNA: TGCAGCGTGCCCGGGAGGGCGGGGGGGCACACCGGGGAGCTGTTTTTT